A selection of T cell receptor beta chains follows, all from one sample in a study of blood T cell repertoires in COVID-19. The method was immunoSEQ multiplex PCR; TCRdb's version includes in-frame clones alone and lacks a portion of them. The data show roughly 120,000 clones, with roughly 72% seen just once and 4.5% to 6% held by the top ten. The sequencing sample was made of peripheral blood. These receptors were obtained from a man older than 75 with COVID-19, enrolled during active disease. Both conserved end residues are part of each CDR3. A D gene is named only where the DNA matches it firmly. Some rows have no size entry. The others give once, few or many, or a class for an expanded clone.

few	13	TRBV5-8	TRBJ2-3	TRBD1	CASSLGQGDTQYF	TGTGCCAGCAGCTTGGGACAGGGGGATACGCAGTATTTT
.	14	TRBV7-2	TRBJ1-2	TRBD1	CASRPDWTGGIDTF	TGTGCCAGCAGACCCGACTGGACAGGGGGCATTGACACCTTC
.	15	TRBV5-8	TRBJ1-2	.	CASSRQFPGTYGYTF	TGTGCCAGCAGCCGACAGTTCCCGGGTACCTATGGCTACACCTTC
.	17	TRBV4-1	TRBJ2-2	TRBD2	CASSQERLAGRSGELFF	TGCGCCAGCAGCCAAGAACGGCTAGCGGGAAGGTCCGGGGAGCTGTTTTTT
.	15	TRBV9	TRBJ1-5	.	CASSVEPGFHQPQHF	TGTGCCAGCAGCGTAGAACCAGGGTTTCATCAGCCCCAGCATTTT
few	14	TRBV19	TRBJ2-7	TRBD1	CASRETGPSYEQYF	TGTGCCAGTAGGGAGACAGGGCCATCCTACGAGCAGTACTTC
.	13	TRBV2	TRBJ1-2	.	CASSEARHYGYTF	TGTGCCAGCAGTGAAGCGCGTCACTATGGCTACACCTTC
few	15	TRBV19	TRBJ2-1	TRBD2	CASSQTSGSFNEQFF	TGTGCCAGTAGCCAAACTAGCGGGAGTTTTAATGAGCAGTTCTTC
.	14	TRBV2	TRBJ1-4	.	CASSHRVPNEKLFF	TGTGCCAGCAGTCACAGGGTGCCTAATGAAAAACTGTTTTTT
.	15	TRBV5-6	TRBJ2-5	TRBD1	CASSLPGTGIETQYF	TGTGCCAGCAGCCTCCCCGGGACAGGGATCGAGACCCAGTACTTC
few	16	TRBV27	TRBJ2-1	TRBD2	CASTQFGLAGYNEQFF	TGTGCCAGCACCCAATTCGGACTAGCGGGCTACAATGAGCAGTTCTTC
few	13	TRBV5-1	TRBJ1-2	TRBD1	CASSFGQGLGYTF	TGCGCCAGCAGCTTCGGACAGGGGCTGGGCTACACCTTC
.	16	TRBV4-3	TRBJ2-7	TRBD2	CASSQGAGGVSYEQYF	TGCGCCAGCAGCCAGGGGGCGGGGGGCGTTTCCTACGAGCAGTACTTC
.	13	TRBV7-8	TRBJ1-4	.	CASSVWRNEKLFF	TGTGCCAGCAGCGTCTGGAGGAATGAAAAACTGTTTTTT
.	13	TRBV12-3/TRBV12-4	TRBJ1-1	.	CATAPLRNTEAFF	TGTGCCACCGCGCCGTTGAGGAACACTGAAGCTTTCTTT
.	17	TRBV4-3	TRBJ2-5	.	CASSQAWMRDSQETQYF	TGCGCCAGCAGCCAAGCGTGGATGAGGGACTCTCAAGAGACCCAGTACTTC
.	16	TRBV24-1	TRBJ1-5	TRBD1	CATSGAGTGSNQPQHF	TGTGCCACCAGTGGGGCCGGGACAGGGAGCAATCAGCCCCAGCATTTT
.	16	TRBV6-2/TRBV6-3	TRBJ2-2	TRBD2	CASSYTASGRTGELFF	TGTGCCAGCAGTTACACGGCTAGCGGGCGCACCGGGGAGCTGTTTTTT
few	16	TRBV9	TRBJ1-1	TRBD1	CASSVATGGRNTEAFF	TGTGCCAGCAGCGTAGCTACAGGGGGCAGGAACACTGAAGCTTTCTTT
few	11	TRBV30	TRBJ2-3	.	CACHIADTQYF	TGTGCCTGTCACATTGCAGATACGCAGTATTTT
.	13	TRBV28	TRBJ2-5	TRBD2	CASSSSGRRTQYF	TGTGCCAGCAGTTCTAGCGGGAGGCGGACCCAGTACTTC
.	13	TRBV7-9	TRBJ2-5	.	CASSLRLEETQYF	TGTGCCAGCAGCTTGCGACTTGAAGAGACCCAGTACTTC
.	14	TRBV7-8	TRBJ2-2	.	CASSSQGNTGELFF	TGTGCCAGCAGTTCTCAGGGGAACACCGGGGAGCTGTTTTTT
.	14	TRBV29-1	TRBJ1-2	.	CSVEDRGGYYGYTF	TGCAGCGTTGAAGATCGCGGCGGATACTATGGCTACACCTTC
.	15	TRBV6-5	TRBJ2-1	TRBD2	CASSLWREGYNEQFF	TGTGCCAGCAGTCTATGGCGGGAGGGTTACAATGAGCAGTTCTTC
.	15	TRBV19	TRBJ2-2	.	CASSIVGAHTGELFF	TGTGCCAGTAGTATTGTGGGGGCGCACACCGGGGAGCTGTTTTTT
.	16	TRBV21-1	TRBJ2-2	.	CASSPDQGLNTGELFF	TGTGCCAGTTCTCCGGACCAGGGACTAAACACCGGGGAGCTGTTTTTT
.	17	TRBV3-1/TRBV3-2	TRBJ1-3	TRBD1	CASSQRTGTGTGNTIYF	TGTGCCAGCAGCCAGAGAACCGGGACAGGGACTGGAAACACCATATATTTT
.	16	TRBV5-4	TRBJ1-6	TRBD1	CASSRRDRTFNSPLHF	TGTGCCAGCAGTCGCCGGGACAGAACATTTAATTCACCCCTCCACTTT
.	15	TRBV28	TRBJ1-5	TRBD1	CASSSRTGLNQPQHF	TGTGCCAGCAGTTCGCGGACAGGGCTCAATCAGCCCCAGCATTTT
.	13	TRBV7-9	TRBJ1-6	.	CASSDRENSPLHF	TGTGCCAGCAGCGACAGAGAGAATTCACCCCTCCACTTT
.	15	TRBV7-2	TRBJ2-7	TRBD2	CASSLTTGLAHEQYF	TGTGCCAGCAGCTTAACAACGGGACTAGCCCACGAGCAGTACTTC
.	15	TRBV5-1	TRBJ2-2	TRBD2	CASSLLAGGTGELFF	TGCGCCAGCAGCTTACTAGCGGGAGGAACGGGGGAGCTGTTTTTT
.	13	TRBV11-2	TRBJ1-2	TRBD1	CASSSGQGYGYTF	TGTGCCAGCAGCTCCGGACAGGGTTATGGCTACACCTTC
.	16	TRBV5-8	TRBJ2-2	TRBD2	CASSPNGGLVPGELFF	TGTGCCAGCAGCCCCAATGGGGGACTAGTCCCCGGGGAGCTGTTTTTT
.	15	TRBV5-1	TRBJ2-1	.	CASSSSGTPAYGQFF	TGCGCCAGCAGCTCCTCCGGGACTCCCGCGTATGGGCAGTTCTTC
.	14	TRBV6-1	TRBJ2-7	.	CASSEGGSYYEQYF	TGTGCCAGCAGTGAAGGGGGCAGCTACTACGAGCAGTACTTC
.	12	TRBV28	TRBJ1-2	.	CASSLRLGRRTF	TGTGCCAGCAGTTTAAGGTTAGGGAGGCGAACCTTC
.	14	TRBV19	TRBJ2-5	.	CASSPTLGGETQYF	TGTGCCAGTAGTCCGACACTGGGAGGAGAGACCCAGTACTTC
.	15	TRBV5-1	TRBJ2-5	TRBD2	CASSFGLAGVETQYF	TGCGCCAGCAGCTTCGGGCTAGCGGGAGTCGAGACCCAGTACTTC
.	13	TRBV2	TRBJ1-3	.	CASGKDYGNTIYF	TGTGCCAGCGGTAAAGACTATGGAAACACCATATATTTT
few	11	TRBV20-1	TRBJ2-7	.	CSADQGHEQYF	TGCAGTGCAGACCAGGGCCACGAGCAGTACTTC
.	15	TRBV4-1	TRBJ2-6	.	CASSGQTAGANVLTF	TGCGCCAGCAGCGGACAGACAGCTGGGGCCAACGTCCTGACTTTC
.	17	TRBV18	TRBJ1-1	TRBD1	CASSLDRGSDLNTEAFF	TGTGCCAGCTCCCTGGACAGGGGGTCGGACCTGAACACTGAAGCTTTCTTT
few	18	TRBV19	TRBJ2-1	TRBD2	CASSLGLAGTVPYNEQFF	TGTGCCAGTAGTTTGGGACTAGCGGGAACGGTTCCCTACAATGAGCAGTTCTTC
few	12	TRBV19	TRBJ2-1	TRBD1	CASRTGNNEQFF	TGTGCCAGTAGGACAGGGAACAATGAGCAGTTCTTC
.	15	TRBV11-1	TRBJ2-3	TRBD2	CASSSQPREPDTQYF	TGTGCCAGCAGCTCCCAACCGCGGGAGCCAGATACGCAGTATTTT
.	18	TRBV18	TRBJ2-3	TRBD2	CASSPPTGAGGGRDTQYF	TGTGCCAGCTCACCACCGACTGGAGCGGGAGGAGGGAGAGATACGCAGTATTTT
few	14	TRBV7-3	TRBJ2-3	.	CASSPGLHTDTQYF	TGTGCCAGCAGCCCAGGACTGCACACAGATACGCAGTATTTT
.	12	TRBV2	TRBJ2-7	.	CASSGQAYEQYF	TGTGCCAGCAGCGGCCAGGCCTACGAGCAGTACTTC
.	16	TRBV9	TRBJ2-7	TRBD1	CASSPTTGRGRVEQYF	TGTGCCAGCAGCCCAACCACCGGAAGGGGGCGAGTCGAGCAGTACTTC
.	15	TRBV4-2	TRBJ1-6	TRBD1	CASSPGQGALLPLHF	TGTGCCAGCAGCCCAGGACAGGGGGCTCTCCTACCCCTCCACTTT
.	13	TRBV27	TRBJ2-1	TRBD2	CASPGLAGVEQFF	TGTGCCAGTCCGGGACTAGCGGGAGTCGAGCAGTTCTTC
.	16	TRBV19	TRBJ2-3	TRBD2	CASSIVGLAGTDTQYF	TGTGCCAGTAGTATAGTGGGACTAGCGGGCACAGATACGCAGTATTTT
.	14	TRBV7-2	TRBJ1-2	.	CASSPKTGLYGYTF	TGTGCCAGCAGCCCTAAGACAGGACTCTATGGCTACACCTTC
many	15	TRBV27	TRBJ2-3	.	CASSESNGHTDTQYF	TGTGCCAGCAGTGAATCCAACGGACACACAGATACGCAGTATTTT
.	16	TRBV2	TRBJ2-2	TRBD1	CASTHGQGENTGELFF	TGTGCCAGCACCCATGGACAGGGTGAGAACACCGGGGAGCTGTTTTTT
.	14	TRBV11-2	TRBJ2-1	.	CASSFLAGSNEQFF	TGTGCCAGCAGCTTCCTTGCGGGAAGCAATGAGCAGTTCTTC
.	14	TRBV28	TRBJ1-6	TRBD1	CASSARQGNSPLHF	TGTGCCAGCAGTGCGAGACAGGGAAATTCACCCCTCCACTTT